This entry lists 22 T cell receptor beta chains sequenced from one sample in a study of metastatic and nonmetastatic thyroid tumors. No patient received treatment before thyroid surgery. Using MiXCR, TCRdb re-called clones from the PCR reads. The sample includes about 32,000 clones, roughly a fifth of them seen just once. The specimen was blood. All receptors come from a female donor with papillary thyroid cancer or a benign thyroid nodule (not recorded which). Some clones in this sample may be carry-over from other donors' samples.

This clone was detected ten times or more. This rearrangement joins TRBV14 to TRBJ2-1; tentative D call: TRBD2 (5 bases). This CDR3 is built from 12 residues. Germline V CDR1 and CDR2: SGHDN, FVKESK. The ends were cut back, 3 bases at V and 9 bases at J, with 9 bases in the middle. The CDR3, as DNA: TGTGCCAGCAGCCACCCTGCGGGTGAGCAGTTCTTC. It specifies CASSHPAGEQFF.

This clone has ten or more counts. The chain carries TRBV7-8 and TRBJ2-1; no clear D gene. The CDR3 loop spans 15 amino acids. Germline CDR1 reads SGHVS; CDR2 reads FQNEAQ. The V gene lost 3 bases and the J gene lost 5 bases, with 14 bases spanning the gap. The CDR3 bases are TGTGCCAGCAGCTTGGTCGGGCCAGTTAACAATGAGCAGTTCTTC. The encoded protein is CASSLVGPVNNEQFF.

This clone was observed a handful of times. This chain uses TRBV19 with TRBJ1-4, with D hard to call. Between the trimmed V and J ends, which lost 5 bases and 5 bases, there was a span of 12 bases. CDR3 length: 14 residues. CDR1 and CDR2 from the germline V gene are LNHDA and SQIVND (reference sequence). CDR3 loop: CASSHTGGNEKLFF. In DNA form, the CDR3 reads TGTGCCAGTAGTCATACCGGAGGGAATGAAAAACTGTTTTTT. The full variable domain, with the rest looked up from reference TRBV19 and TRBJ1-4, is DGGITQSPKYLFRKEGQNVTLSCEQNLNHDAMYWYRQDPGQGLRLIYYSQIVNDFQKGDIAEGYSVSREKKESFPLTVTSAQKNPTAFYLCASSHTGGNEKLFFGSGTQLSVL.

This chain connects TRBV12-3 or TRBV12-4 to TRBJ1-2; 11 nucleotides agree with TRBD1. The CDR3 extends over 13 amino acids. The J segment lost 7 bases and the V segment lost 6 bases, leaving 4 bases of the junction unmatched. CDR3 nucleotide sequence: TGTGCCAGCAGGGTAGGACAGGGGGCTGGCTACACCTTC. This translates into CASRVGQGAGYTF.

In nucleotides, the CDR3 is TGCAGTGCTAGTTCGACAGGGTCAGGTCAAGCTTTCTTT. Translating gives CSASSTGSGQAFF. The chain joins TRBV20-1 to TRBJ1-1; 7 bases align to TRBD1. Per germline, CDR1 DFQATT and CDR2 SNEGSKA (reference sequence). Trimming took 3 bases from V and 9 from J; bases not matched to a gene: 10. The CDR3 sequence is 13 residues long.

This clone has just a few counts. V gene TRBV27 combines with J gene TRBJ1-6; D is uncertain. There are 12 residues in the CDR3. Germline-derived CDR1 and CDR2 are MNHEY and SMNVEV (reference sequence). Trimming removed 6 bases at V and 8 bases at J, with 8 bases between. This CDR3 is CASSRTDSPLHF. The CDR3 DNA reads as TGTGCCAGCAGCCGGACGGATTCACCCCTCCACTTT.

Regarding this clone: The junction departs from the called germline gene at one end, perhaps through a read error. V is TRBV9 and J is TRBJ2-7, with D unclear. In germline, CDR1 is SGDLS, CDR2 YYNGEE. CDR3 length: 13 residues. The CDR3 sequence is CASSVVPSYEQIF. The CDR3 bases are TGTGCCAGCAGCGTAGTACCCTCCTACGAGCAGATCTTC.

There are many counts of this clone. The J gene is TRBJ2-1, the V gene TRBV28; TRBD1 matches 10 bases. The CDR3 spans 17 residues. The germline gives CDR1 MDHEN, CDR2 SYDVKM. Trimming cost V 6 bases and J 6 bases; bases outside gene matches: 14. Here the CDR3 DNA reads TGTGCCAGCAGCCCACCTCCTCCGGGACAGGGGTTCAATGAGCAGTTCTTC. Amino acid sequence: CASSPPPPGQGFNEQFF.

In its sample, this clone was seen a few times. The J gene is TRBJ1-2, the V gene TRBV6-1; tentative D call: TRBD1 (6 bases). From germline, CDR1 is MNHNS and CDR2 SASEGT. This CDR3 spans 13 amino acids. V dropped 4 bases and J dropped 6 bases, with 12 bases sitting between them. CDR3 nucleotides: TGTGCCAGCAGTGTCGACAGGTGGGATGGCTACACCTTC. This translates into CASSVDRWDGYTF.

CDR3 sequence: CATRTGNYGYTF. In nucleotides, the CDR3 is TGTGCCACGAGGACAGGAAACTATGGCTACACCTTC. The chain joins TRBV19 to TRBJ1-2; 7 nucleotides match TRBD1. In germline, CDR1 is LNHDA, CDR2 SQIVND (reference sequence). Trimming removed 10 bases from V and 2 bases from J; junction bases left unmatched: 4. The CDR3 consists of 12 residues.

This clone was seen at least ten times. The chain recombines TRBV5-1 with TRBJ1-5; no firm D call. This CDR3 is 15 amino acids long. V was trimmed by 0 bases and J by 5 bases, leaving 12 bases between them. In germline, CDR1 is SGHRS, CDR2 YFSETQ. The CDR3 DNA sequence: TGCGCCAGCAGCTTGGGTCCGAACTTAGATCAGCCCCAGCATTTT. It specifies CASSLGPNLDQPQHF.

This chain joins TRBV11-1 and TRBJ2-3; D is perhaps TRBD1 or TRBD2 (7 bases each). CDR1 is SGHAT and CDR2 is FQDESV in the germline V gene (reference sequence). Between the trimmed V and J ends, which lost 6 bases and 0 bases, there was a span of 22 bases. The CDR3 extends over 18 amino acids. This CDR3 reads CASSPGGATEYSTDTQYF. The CDR3 DNA reads TGTGCCAGCAGTCCAGGGGGGGCGACAGAATACAGCACAGATACGCAGTATTTT.

This clone was counted ten times or more. This could be a read error, since a much larger clone is one nucleotide away. The chain is built from TRBV12-5 and TRBJ1-1; no firm D call. V lost 10 bases to trimming and J lost 0 bases, with 12 bases between them. This CDR3 comprises 13 residues. CDR1 and CDR2 (germline): LGHNT, FRNRAP. The CDR3 nucleotides are TGTGCTATCGGGTCTGGCATGAACACTGAAGCTTTCTTT. Encoded protein: CAIGSGMNTEAFF.

Ten or more counts support this clone. Other DNA sequences within the sample encode an identical CDR3. The rearrangement joins TRBV5-1 to TRBJ2-2; TRBD2 might be the D (7 bases). CDR3 length: 14 residues. Between the trimmed V and J ends, which lost 5 bases and 7 bases, there was a span of 15 bases. In germline, CDR1 is SGHRS, CDR2 YFSETQ. The CDR3 DNA follows: TGCGCCAGCAGTTCGGGGGGCGATGGCGGGGAGCTGTTTTTT. The encoded protein is CASSSGGDGGELFF.

This clone appeared many times. The chain combines TRBV29-1 with TRBJ2-4; the D gene is possibly TRBD1 (6 bases). The CDR3 totals 13 residues. V lost 5 bases, J lost 1 base, and 9 bases lay in between. Per germline, CDR1 SQVTM and CDR2 ANQGSEA. As DNA, the CDR3 is TGCAGCGTTTGGGACACCGCCAAAAACATTCAGTACTTC. Translation: CSVWDTAKNIQYF.

The table lists this clone with a count of one. This sequence joins TRBV5-1 and TRBJ1-6; TRBD1 aligns across 9 bases. The germline CDR1 and CDR2 sequences are SGHRS and YFSETQ. The CDR3 is 16 residues long. Trimming took 0 bases from V and 7 from J; bases not matched to a gene: 5. CDR3 region: CASSLDGQGWNSPLHF. Written as DNA, the CDR3 is TGCGCCAGCAGCTTGGACGGACAGGGGTGGAATTCACCCCTCCACTTT. Full variable domain (remainder filled in from reference TRBV5-1 and TRBJ1-6): KAGVTQTPRYLIKTRGQQVTLSCSPISGHRSVSWYQQTPGQGLQFLFEYFSETQRNKGNFPGRFSGRQFSNSRSEMNVSTLELGDSALYLCASSLDGQGWNSPLHFGNGTRLTVT.

There are many counts of this clone. The chain is built from TRBV6-1 and TRBJ1-5, with D tentatively TRBD1 (6 bases). Germline assignment: CDR1 MNHNS and CDR2 SASEGT. V was clipped by 4 bases and J by 2 bases, with 15 bases between them. The CDR3 is 16 residues long. The CDR3 sequence: CASSALGAWGNQPQHF. The CDR3 DNA reads TGTGCCAGCAGTGCGCTGGGGGCGTGGGGCAATCAGCCCCAGCATTTT.

This clone came up many times. The chain links TRBV28 to TRBJ1-2; D call uncertain. Germline loops: CDR1 MDHEN, CDR2 SYDVKM. Trimming cost V 5 bases and J 0 bases, with 13 bases left between them. The CDR3 has 15 residues. Here the CDR3 DNA reads TGTGCCAGCAGTCCCTACAAGGGAACTAACTATGGCTACACCTTC. It translates to CASSPYKGTNYGYTF.

This clone came up many times. The chain recombines TRBV7-2 with TRBJ1-6; D not certain. Germline loops: CDR1 SGHTA, CDR2 FQGNSA. CDR3 length: 12 amino acids. V lost 1 base to trimming and J lost 12 bases, with 7 bases between them. The CDR3 spells CASSLVPGPLHF. The CDR3 nucleotides read TGTGCCAGCAGCTTAGTTCCGGGACCCCTCCACTTT.

The CDR3 protein is CASRGRGRGNQPQHF. CDR3 DNA sequence: TGTGCCAGCAGAGGTAGGGGTAGAGGCAATCAGCCCCAGCATTTT. The chain uses TRBV12-3 or TRBV12-4 and TRBJ1-5; possible D gene TRBD1, 5 bases. V lost 6 bases and J 2 bases, leaving 14 bases between the germline ends. The CDR3 length is 15 residues.

The chain is built from TRBV5-1 and TRBJ1-2; 9 positions match TRBD1. The germline V gene encodes CDR1 SGHRS and CDR2 YFSETQ. Trimming removed 0 bases from V and 8 bases from J; junction bases left unmatched: 11. This CDR3 is built from 16 residues. The DNA of the CDR3 is TGCGCCAGCAGCTTGGTTGGGACAGGGACGGGTGCCGGCTACACCTTC. It yields the protein CASSLVGTGTGAGYTF.

Many counts were recorded for this clone. Written as DNA, the CDR3 is TGCAGCGTTGAACGACTAGCAGGCGATACGCAGTATTTT. This translates into CSVERLAGDTQYF. V usage is TRBV29-1 and J usage is TRBJ2-3; 7 bases match TRBD2. Per germline, CDR1 SQVTM and CDR2 ANQGSEA. V lost 2 bases, J lost 6 bases, and 5 bases stayed unmatched. The CDR3 covers 13 residues.